This TCR beta chain was observed in a study of T cells in Graves' hyperthyroidism and ophthalmopathy (dated by TCRdb to between 2019 and 2020). General notes on the study: Peripheral blood was sampled at the time of initial diagnosis, prior to any treatment. To identify TCR V-J signatures that set the groups apart, the researchers used a discovery cohort of more than 95 patients, made up of about 44 with Graves' ophthalmopathy and around 58 with stable Graves' hyperthyroidism. Whether ophthalmopathy could be predicted prospectively was tested in an independent validation cohort made up of under 20 hyperthyroidism patients plus 17 patients who later progressed to ophthalmopathy. The 100 discovery patients were randomly divided into training and test sets at a 7:3 ratio. The study also compared thyroid tissue and blood T-cell repertoires from a handful of Graves' hyperthyroidism patients. Once sampling was done, hyperthyroidism patients were given methimazole at a starting dose of 30 mg daily, whereas ophthalmopathy patients were given high-dose intravenous methylprednisolone. The paper reports TCR Vbeta CDR3 sequencing of some 140 peripheral blood samples: some 44 ophthalmopathy, under 85 hyperthyroidism and some 17 progressor patients. Summary of the overall study and its limitations: In validation, the model predicted progression to ophthalmopathy with 55% to 71% sensitivity and about 72% specificity, a median of 6.5 months before onset. No statistical method was used to fix the sample size in advance, and group allocation was not hidden from the investigators. A 13 V-J signature model separated ophthalmopathy from stable hyperthyroidism, with approximately 87% sensitivity and around 84% specificity in cross-validation and 80%/75% in testing. Blood samples also contained most of the expanded thyroid clonotypes (frequency above 0.001), which suggests that blood repertoires may reflect thyroid immune responses.

From the germline V gene (reference sequence), CDR1 is PRHDT and CDR2 is FYEKMQ. The CDR3 runs 15 amino acids, cysteine and phenylalanine included. Left in the record is the CDR3 DNA by itself, 45 bases read in frame from the first base. Trimming at the junction amounts to 7 bases on V and 4 bases on J, and the germline ends lie 19 bases apart. Amplification of TCR beta CDR3 regions was carried out from RNA transcripts. A first-round RT-PCR of the TCR CDR3 used the HTBI primer set with the Qiagen OneStep RT-PCR kit. Libraries were constructed in a second round of multiplex PCR, after which size selection and purification were carried out. Libraries were sequenced paired-end with 100 bp reads on an Illumina HiSeq2000. In the source study's methods: SOAPnuke was used to process the raw data, with reads discarded if the reads contained adapters or uncalled bases, had a mean Phred below 15, or lacked an exact constant-primer or identifier match. High-quality paired reads were merged with COPE v1.2.5, and unique nucleotide sequences were defined as clonotypes. MiTCR v1.1 was used to align clonotypes to the IMGT TRBV, TRBD and TRBJ reference segments. Analysis was restricted to V-J combinations with a frequency above 0.0001, which covered approximately 99% of repertoires. A TCS score was defined as the ratio of F50 (clonal expansion) to E x V (chaos), with BLOSUM62-based TCRdist applied between CDR3 peptides within each V-J. Welch's t-statistics and random forest reduced approximately 520 V-J features to roughly 13, which were used in a naive Bayes classifier (R e1071). TCRdb trimmed the raw reads at Q25, called clones with MiXCR and kept productive beta chains. Rows merge per CDR3 protein into single entries with the most common DNA and genes. These V and J calls originate from TCRdb's pipeline instead of the authors' own analysis. In all, the sample holds around 350,000 distinct CDR3 sequences, and about 20% of those were seen once. The ten largest account for about 3.5% of the sample.

This clonotype showed up many times. No cognate antigen has been identified for it. The sample holds no much larger clone one base away, and base qualities are not on file. Stable Graves' hyperthyroidism was defined as no progression to ophthalmopathy during 18 months of follow-up. Hyperthyroidism patients were newly diagnosed, with disease duration under 2 months, and aged 18 to 65 years. Patients with uncontrolled infections, other autoimmune diseases, pregnancy or lactation were excluded. Diagnoses were based on clinical symptoms, serum thyroxine and TRAb, thyroid ultrasound and orbital computed tomography. Ficoll-Paque density gradient centrifugation was used to isolate PBMCs from 10 ml of fresh peripheral blood. Trizol reagent was used to extract total RNA, and RNA quality was then checked on an Agilent 2100 Bioanalyzer.

The TCR comes from a woman between 18 and 29 years old with Graves' hyperthyroidism. Rearrangement joined TRBV13 to TRBJ1-2; no D gene can be assigned with confidence. Sample: blood. This receptor has the CDR3 CASTPPRGESYGYTF. The sequenced DNA: TGTGCCAGCACCCCGCCCCGAGGCGAGAGCTATGGCTACACCTTC.